Each of the 32 T cell receptor beta chains below was sequenced from the same sample in a study of CD8 T cells in ankylosing spondylitis. Findings and caveats of the study: A motif of fewer than ten highly homologous TCR beta variants was seen as apparently characteristic of ankylosing spondylitis blood.

Antigens of these TCRs are unknown. TCRdb processed the 5' RACE reads anew with MiXCR; each CDR3 protein has one entry. The table has some 130,000 distinct CDR3 sequences, over 15% seen once. The material sequenced was blood, either unsorted or a sorted T cell fraction (not recorded which). The receptors stem from a male donor with ankylosing spondylitis.

This clonotype occurred a few times. The J gene is TRBJ1-3, the V gene TRBV12-3 or TRBV12-4, with D unresolved. V was clipped by 3 bases and J by 8 bases, with 5 bases between them. The CDR3 length is 11 residues. CDR3 sequence (DNA): TGTGCCAGCAGTTTCCTGGACACCATATATTTT. It encodes CASSFLDTIYF.

The rearrangement links TRBV5-5 to TRBJ1-2, with TRBD1 as a possible D gene (5 bases). The CDR3 is 13 amino acids. V gave up 0 bases and J gave up 13 bases, with 16 bases separating them. Germline V gene data show CDR1 as SGHKS and CDR2 as YYEKEE (reference sequence). The CDR3 DNA reads TGTGCCAGCAGCTTGGAGGGACGAGCTTTAATCACCTTC. Protein product: CASSLEGRALITF.

V is TRBV4-1 and J is TRBJ2-3; D is unclear. The CDR3 extends over 15 amino acids. From germline, CDR1 is MGHRA and CDR2 YSYEKL. V shed 1 base and J shed 3 bases, with 11 bases lying between them. The CDR3 DNA sequence: TGCGCCAGCAGCCAAGTCCTCAGTGATACAGATACGCAGTATTTT. Amino acids: CASSQVLSDTDTQYF.

The CDR3 DNA follows: TGCAGCGTTGACCCTAGCGGGATGGGGGGAGATACGCAGTATTTT. It translates to CSVDPSGMGGDTQYF. V and J are TRBV29-1 and TRBJ2-3, with 9 bases aligning to TRBD2. V gave up 3 bases and J gave up 5 bases; unmatched junction bases: 9. The CDR3 length is 15 residues. CDR1 SQVTM and CDR2 ANQGSEA come from the germline V gene.

The genes are TRBV4-1 and TRBJ2-7, with a weak D call TRBD1 (5 bases). Germline loops: CDR1 MGHRA, CDR2 YSYEKL. The CDR3 runs to 14 residues. Trimming shortened V by 5 bases and J by 4 bases, and 15 bases separated the two germline ends. The CDR3 region is CASSVERGWYEQYF. CDR3 coding DNA: TGCGCCAGCAGCGTAGAAAGGGGTTGGTACGAGCAGTACTTC.

The J gene is TRBJ2-1, the V gene TRBV7-9; the D call may be TRBD1 or TRBD2 (5 bases each). This CDR3 contains 15 residues. Germline CDR1 and CDR2: SEHNR and FQNEAQ (reference sequence). Trimming cost V 3 bases and J 8 bases, with 17 bases left between them. The CDR3 protein is CASSLGTLATDEQFF. As DNA, the CDR3 is TGTGCCAGCAGCTTGGGGACCCTAGCCACGGATGAGCAGTTCTTC.

This clonotype was recorded at least ten times. V and J are TRBV29-1 and TRBJ2-7, with 11 bases identical to TRBD2. J lost 4 bases, V lost 4 bases, and 6 bases had no gene match. CDR3 length equals 14 residues. From germline, CDR1 is SQVTM and CDR2 ANQGSEA. The CDR3 coding sequence is TGCAGCGTTGTCCTAGGGACTAGCGGTTACGAGCAGTACTTC. Residues: CSVVLGTSGYEQYF.

This chain links TRBV4-2 with TRBJ2-7; D not certain. Per germline, CDR1 LGHNA and CDR2 YNFKEQ. This CDR3 is 11 amino acids long. Trimming cost V 3 bases and J 7 bases, with 7 bases left between them. CDR3 DNA: TGTGCCAGCAGCCAGAACGGGGAGCAGTACTTC. As protein: CASSQNGEQYF.

Only a few counts were recorded for this clonotype. V is TRBV3-1 and J is TRBJ2-2; 10 bases are shared with TRBD1. V lost 5 bases to trimming and J lost 6 bases; unmatched junction nucleotides: 3. Germline CDR1 and CDR2: LGHDT and YNNKEL (reference sequence). CDR3 size: 14 residues. CDR3: CASSRDRGSGELFF. CDR3 DNA: TGTGCCAGCAGCAGGGACAGGGGCTCCGGGGAGCTGTTTTTT.

This chain uses TRBV9 with TRBJ2-1; 7 positions agree with TRBD2. CDR3 length: 14 amino acids. Per the germline V gene, CDR1 is SGDLS and CDR2 is YYNGEE. After removal of 2 bases from V and 10 bases from J, the junction contained 9 bases not matched to a gene. This chain's CDR3 is CASSVSGSGGEQFF. Here the CDR3 DNA reads TGTGCCAGCAGCGTTTCGGGATCGGGAGGCGAGCAGTTCTTC.

This clonotype was seen a handful of times. The V call is TRBV4-1, the J call TRBJ2-1; D may be TRBD2 (6 bases). This CDR3 has 17 residues. CDR1 and CDR2 from the germline V gene are MGHRA and YSYEKL. Trimming took 0 bases from V and 3 from J, leaving 15 bases between them. The CDR3 sequence: CASSQDTSLGFYNEQFF. The DNA for the CDR3 is TGCGCCAGCAGCCAAGACACTAGCTTAGGTTTCTACAATGAGCAGTTCTTC.

In its sample, this clonotype was seen many times. The J gene is TRBJ2-1, the V gene TRBV4-1, with TRBD2 matching 13 bases. From germline, CDR1 is MGHRA and CDR2 YSYEKL. The CDR3 consists of 16 residues. V dropped 3 bases and J dropped 4; count of bases not matched to a gene: 3. For the CDR3, the DNA is TGCGCCAGCAGCCATCGGACTAGCGGGAGTTACAATGAGCAGTTCTTC. This encodes CASSHRTSGSYNEQFF.

There are a few counts of this clonotype. J is TRBJ2-5 and V is TRBV11-3, with TRBD2 matching 7 bases. J gave up 5 bases and V 5 bases, and 11 bases lay outside the gene matches. The CDR3 has 15 residues. Per germline, CDR1 SGHNT and CDR2 YENEEA. CDR3 DNA sequence: TGTGCCAGCAGCCGAACGGGCGGGAGTGGGGAGACCCAGTACTTC. This translates into CASSRTGGSGETQYF.

This clonotype has at least ten counts. The CDR3 region has the DNA TGTGCCAGCAGCCCGACCCCCATGATAAAGGGAGGTGAAGCTTTCTTT. Its translation: CASSPTPMIKGGEAFF. The rearrangement uses TRBV7-9 and TRBJ1-1; no reliable D call. Trimming stripped 5 bases from V and 7 bases from J, with 23 bases between. Germline V lookup: CDR1 SEHNR, CDR2 FQNEAQ (reference sequence). The CDR3 totals 16 residues.

This clonotype was seen at least ten times. This sequence joins TRBV7-2 and TRBJ2-1; D is perhaps TRBD2 (6 bases). Trimming left V 4 bases short and J 4 bases short, with 14 bases between. Germline loops: CDR1 SGHTA, CDR2 FQGNSA. The CDR3 length is 15 residues. The DNA for the CDR3 is TGTGCCAGCAGCTCGAGGCGGGGCGTATACAATGAGCAGTTCTTC. It codes for CASSSRRGVYNEQFF.

This chain connects TRBV28 to TRBJ2-1, with D possibly TRBD1 on 5 matching bases. The germline CDR1 and CDR2 sequences are MDHEN and SYDVKM. CDR3 length: 17 residues. V lost 5 bases and J lost 0, with 17 bases in between. This CDR3 reads CASSKRQPYLSYNEQFF. The CDR3 bases are TGTGCCAGCAGTAAACGACAGCCGTACCTCTCCTACAATGAGCAGTTCTTC.

This chain connects TRBV20-1 to TRBJ1-1; 7 bases are a match to TRBD1. CDR1 is DFQATT and CDR2 is SNEGSKA in the germline V gene (reference sequence). This CDR3 comprises 14 residues. The ends lost 3 bases at V and 0 bases at J; junction bases unmatched: 4. CDR3 coding DNA: TGCAGTGCTAGTGGGACAGCCATGAACACTGAAGCTTTCTTT. Its translation is CSASGTAMNTEAFF.

V is TRBV27 and J is TRBJ1-5, with D hard to call. The CDR3 runs to 12 residues. Trimming pared 4 bases from V and 0 bases from J, leaving 1 base between. The germline V gene encodes CDR1 MNHEY and CDR2 SMNVEV (reference sequence). The CDR3 sequence is CASSYSNQPQHF. The CDR3 nucleotides read TGTGCCAGCAGTTATAGCAATCAGCCCCAGCATTTT.

At least ten counts were recorded for this clonotype. The V gene is TRBV12-3 or TRBV12-4, the J gene TRBJ2-2; maybe TRBD1 (6 bases). The V and J ends lost 5 bases and 5 bases respectively, with 9 bases between them. The CDR3 length is 13 residues. The chain's CDR3 is CASSLTGTGELFF. DNA of the CDR3: TGTGCCAGCAGTCTTACAGGGACCGGGGAGCTGTTTTTT.

In its sample, this clonotype was seen many times. The rearrangement links TRBV15 to TRBJ2-7; D remains ambiguous. V was clipped by 1 base and J by 1 base, with 8 bases between them. This CDR3 has 14 residues. Germline V lookup: CDR1 LNHNV, CDR2 YYDKDF (reference sequence). DNA of the CDR3: TGTGCCACCAGCAGAGTAATGAGTTCCTACGAGCAGTACTTC. Its translation: CATSRVMSSYEQYF.

This clonotype was counted at least ten times. This rearrangement joins TRBV7-3 to TRBJ1-1; D gene unclear. Trimming left V 6 bases short and J 2 bases short, with 10 bases between. Germline CDR1 and CDR2: SGHTA and FQGTGA. This CDR3 region has 13 residues. The CDR3 nucleotides are TGTGCCAGCAGTTTGCAGGTTAACACTGAAGCTTTCTTT. Translating it yields CASSLQVNTEAFF.

V usage is TRBV20-1 and J usage is TRBJ1-2; no clear D. CDR3 length: 12 amino acids. V shed 1 base and J shed 3 bases, with 6 bases lying between them. The germline V gene encodes CDR1 DFQATT and CDR2 SNEGSKA (reference sequence). This CDR3 is CSARGGYYGYTF. DNA of the CDR3: TGCAGTGCTAGAGGAGGGTACTATGGCTACACCTTC.

The gene calls are TRBV7-2 and TRBJ1-2, with 7 bases identical to TRBD1. This CDR3 has 17 amino acids. Trimming at V came to 5 bases and at J to 3 bases, leaving 15 bases not matched to a gene. Per the germline V gene, CDR1 is SGHTA and CDR2 is FQGNSA. CDR3 DNA: TGTGCCAGCAGCAGCTTTACAGGGGATGAAGCATACTATGGCTACACCTTC. Protein sequence: CASSSFTGDEAYYGYTF.

This rearrangement joins TRBV20-1 to TRBJ2-1; TRBD2 might be the D (6 bases). The CDR3 totals 12 residues. Looked up from germline, CDR1 is DFQATT and CDR2 is SNEGSKA (reference sequence). Here the CDR3 DNA reads TGCAGCCTATTAGCGGAGGGGAATGAGCAGTTCTTC. It specifies CSLLAEGNEQFF.

The V call is TRBV4-1, the J call TRBJ2-1; D remains ambiguous. The germline CDR1 and CDR2 sequences are MGHRA and YSYEKL. V was clipped by 2 bases and J by 5 bases, with 7 bases between them. The CDR3 has 13 residues. The CDR3 nucleotides are TGCGCCAGCAGCCAATGGGGAAACAATGAGCAGTTCTTC. As protein: CASSQWGNNEQFF.

The chain is built from TRBV9 and TRBJ2-1, with D possibly matching TRBD2 (7 bases). Germline V gives CDR1 SGDLS, CDR2 YYNGEE. Trimming pared 0 bases from V and 10 bases from J, leaving 11 bases between. There are 13 residues in the CDR3. In nucleotides, the CDR3 is TGTGCCAGCAGCGTAGAGGGAGGGGGGGAGCAGTTCTTC. Translated, it gives CASSVEGGGEQFF.

V usage is TRBV2 and J usage is TRBJ1-1; D is possibly TRBD1 (5 bases). With 1 base removed from V and 4 bases from J, the gap between germline ends came to 7 bases. The CDR3 spans 13 residues. Germline lookup yields CDR1 SNHLY and CDR2 FYNNEI. The CDR3 protein is CASSEVRGTEAFF. In nucleotides, the CDR3 is TGTGCCAGCAGTGAAGTAAGGGGCACTGAAGCTTTCTTT.

The J gene is TRBJ1-1, the V gene TRBV20-1; 8 nucleotides line up with TRBD1. This CDR3 has 13 residues. Trimming removed 6 bases from V and 0 bases from J; junction bases left unmatched: 3. Per germline, CDR1 DFQATT and CDR2 SNEGSKA (reference sequence). CDR3 loop: CSALDRVNTEAFF. As DNA, the CDR3 is TGCAGTGCACTGGACAGGGTGAACACTGAAGCTTTCTTT.

This clonotype appeared a few times. This rearrangement joins TRBV7-6 to TRBJ1-4; unclear D gene. V lost 4 bases, J lost 8 bases, and 11 bases lay in between. Germline V gene sequence: CDR1 SGHVS, CDR2 FNYEAQ. This CDR3 region has 13 residues. The CDR3 DNA reads as TGTGCCAGCAGCTACGGTCGTGGCGAAAAACTGTTTTTT. Its protein product is CASSYGRGEKLFF.

The chain uses TRBV9 and TRBJ2-3; no clear D. In germline, CDR1 is SGDLS, CDR2 YYNGEE. Trimming took 4 bases from V and 3 from J, leaving 9 bases between them. The CDR3 contains 13 residues. The CDR3 DNA reads TGTGCCAGCAGCCTCGTGTTAACAGATACGCAGTATTTT. Translated, it gives CASSLVLTDTQYF.

The chain links TRBV9 to TRBJ2-1, with D possibly being TRBD2 (5 bases). Germline CDR1 reads SGDLS; CDR2 reads YYNGEE. The CDR3 contains 14 residues. Trimming took 4 bases from V and 5 from J, leaving 13 bases between them. The CDR3 bases are TGTGCCAGCAGCTTTCTAGCAGAGAACAATGAGCAGTTCTTC. Translation: CASSFLAENNEQFF.

The sample holds many counts of this clonotype. The J gene is TRBJ2-3, the V gene TRBV2; 8 bases are a match to TRBD2. Germline values: CDR1 SNHLY, CDR2 FYNNEI. There are 15 residues in the CDR3. With 4 bases clipped from V and 4 bases from J, the junction kept 7 bases outside the gene matches. CDR3 bases: TGTGCCAGCAGTGGATTCCGGGAGGGCCCAGATACGCAGTATTTT. It translates to CASSGFREGPDTQYF.